A selection of T cell receptor beta chains follows, all from one sample in a study of shared clonotypes between healthy human individuals. TCRdb's copy holds only in-frame clones and misses some; the assay was immunoSEQ multiplex PCR. The sample yields approximately 1.5 million clones, 95% to 99% seen once. Specimen: naive CD4+ T cells sorted from blood. The receptor source for this set is a man younger than 45 in good health. Each CDR3 is given with its conserved first and last residue. The order of the fields is clone size, J gene, D gene, V gene, CDR3 DNA, CDR3 protein. D genes are given only for firm matches. Expanded clones are given a class, and other clones once, few, many or no size at all.

abundance: NA; j_gene: TRBJ2-5; d_gene: TRBD2; v_gene: TRBV25-1; CDR3nt: TGTGCCAGCAGTGAATCGGGGGGTAGGGTCGAGACCCAGTACTTC; CDR3aa: CASSESGGRVETQYF
abundance: NA; j_gene: TRBJ2-3; d_gene: NA; v_gene: TRBV2; CDR3nt: TGTGCCAGCGGTGGACAGCTTACAGATACGCAGTATTTT; CDR3aa: CASGGQLTDTQYF
abundance: NA; j_gene: TRBJ2-7; d_gene: NA; v_gene: TRBV28; CDR3nt: TGTGCCAGCCAAACGAACCGAGGAAGCTCCTACGAGCAGTACTTC; CDR3aa: CASQTNRGSSYEQYF
abundance: NA; j_gene: TRBJ2-7; d_gene: NA; v_gene: TRBV2; CDR3nt: TGTGCCAGCAGACGGGACAAGGCCTACGAGCAGTACTTC; CDR3aa: CASRRDKAYEQYF
abundance: NA; j_gene: TRBJ1-1; d_gene: NA; v_gene: TRBV2; CDR3nt: TGTGCCAGCAGTGAAGCCAGGGGCGCTGAAGCTTTCTTT; CDR3aa: CASSEARGAEAFF
abundance: NA; j_gene: TRBJ2-5; d_gene: NA; v_gene: TRBV9; CDR3nt: TGTGCCAGCAGCGTAGGCGCCGTCCAAGAGACCCAGTACTTC; CDR3aa: CASSVGAVQETQYF
abundance: NA; j_gene: TRBJ2-3; d_gene: NA; v_gene: TRBV4-2; CDR3nt: TGTGCCAGCAGCCAGACCGCCCCACTAGAGAGCACAGATACGCAGTATTTT; CDR3aa: CASSQTAPLESTDTQYF
abundance: NA; j_gene: TRBJ2-7; d_gene: TRBD2; v_gene: TRBV10-3; CDR3nt: TGTGCCATCAGGAGGTCTAGCGGAAGCTCCTACGAGCAGTACTTC; CDR3aa: CAIRRSSGSSYEQYF
abundance: NA; j_gene: TRBJ2-5; d_gene: NA; v_gene: TRBV5-1; CDR3nt: TGCGCCAGCAGTCGTAATACGGCGGAGACCCAGTACTTC; CDR3aa: CASSRNTAETQYF
abundance: NA; j_gene: TRBJ2-5; d_gene: TRBD1; v_gene: TRBV6-1; CDR3nt: TGTGCCAGCAAACCAAGACAGGGCCGGGAGACCCAGTACTTC; CDR3aa: CASKPRQGRETQYF
abundance: NA; j_gene: TRBJ2-1; d_gene: TRBD2; v_gene: TRBV9; CDR3nt: TGTGCCAGCAGCGTGCTAGCGGGAGGTCCCAATGAGCAGTTCTTC; CDR3aa: CASSVLAGGPNEQFF
abundance: NA; j_gene: TRBJ2-7; d_gene: NA; v_gene: TRBV11-2; CDR3nt: TGTGCCAGCAGCTTAGTTCCTGGGCCAACCTACGAGCAGTACTTC; CDR3aa: CASSLVPGPTYEQYF
abundance: NA; j_gene: TRBJ2-7; d_gene: NA; v_gene: TRBV5-1; CDR3nt: TGCGCCAGCAGCTTTGGGGAGGCCTCCTCCTACGAGCAGTACTTC; CDR3aa: CASSFGEASSYEQYF
abundance: NA; j_gene: TRBJ2-7; d_gene: NA; v_gene: TRBV7-2; CDR3nt: TGTGCCAGCAGCCCCCCAGCAGTTAACTACGAGCAGTACTTC; CDR3aa: CASSPPAVNYEQYF
abundance: NA; j_gene: TRBJ2-7; d_gene: NA; v_gene: TRBV5-4; CDR3nt: TGTGCCAGCTCCAAGCTTGGGGGACCCTACGAGCAGTACTTC; CDR3aa: CASSKLGGPYEQYF
abundance: NA; j_gene: TRBJ2-7; d_gene: TRBD2; v_gene: TRBV11-2; CDR3nt: TGTGCCAGCAGTTTAGAATGGGGACGAGCGGGAGACTACGAGCAGTACTTC; CDR3aa: CASSLEWGRAGDYEQYF
abundance: NA; j_gene: TRBJ1-1; d_gene: NA; v_gene: TRBV11-2; CDR3nt: TGTGCCGGGGGGGTTCTGGGTTCGGTCACTGAAGCTTTCTTT; CDR3aa: CAGGVLGSVTEAFF
abundance: NA; j_gene: TRBJ1-1; d_gene: NA; v_gene: TRBV7-3; CDR3nt: TGTGCCAGCAGCTTATTGGGGGCTCCGAACACTGAAGCTTTCTTT; CDR3aa: CASSLLGAPNTEAFF
abundance: NA; j_gene: TRBJ2-7; d_gene: NA; v_gene: TRBV7-6; CDR3nt: TGTGCCAGCAGCCCCCACCTAGCGAACTACGAGCAGTACTTC; CDR3aa: CASSPHLANYEQYF
abundance: NA; j_gene: TRBJ1-1; d_gene: NA; v_gene: TRBV10-1; CDR3nt: TGCGCCAGCAGAGCACCGAACACTGAAGCTTTCTTT; CDR3aa: CASRAPNTEAFF
abundance: NA; j_gene: TRBJ2-2; d_gene: TRBD2; v_gene: TRBV19; CDR3nt: TGTGCCAGTGGGGGACTAGCGGGAGTAACCGGGGAGCTGTTTTTT; CDR3aa: CASGGLAGVTGELFF
abundance: NA; j_gene: TRBJ2-7; d_gene: NA; v_gene: TRBV27; CDR3nt: TGTGCCAGCAGTTTAGAAATAGGGTCCGCGGAGCAGTACTTC; CDR3aa: CASSLEIGSAEQYF
abundance: once; j_gene: TRBJ2-1; d_gene: TRBD2; v_gene: TRBV5-1; CDR3nt: TGCGCCAGCAGCTTGCGTGCGGGAGTTATGGGCAATGAGCAGTTCTTC; CDR3aa: CASSLRAGVMGNEQFF
abundance: NA; j_gene: TRBJ1-4; d_gene: NA; v_gene: TRBV28; CDR3nt: TGTGCCAGCAGTTTGTTGGCTCCCAATGAAAAACTGTTTTTT; CDR3aa: CASSLLAPNEKLFF
abundance: NA; j_gene: TRBJ2-1; d_gene: NA; v_gene: TRBV9; CDR3nt: TGTGCCAGCAGCGTCGGGGTTGAGCAGTTCTTC; CDR3aa: CASSVGVEQFF
abundance: NA; j_gene: TRBJ2-3; d_gene: TRBD2; v_gene: TRBV5-4; CDR3nt: TGTGCCAGCAGCCGGACTAGCGGGAGAGAAGATACGCAGTATTTT; CDR3aa: CASSRTSGREDTQYF
abundance: NA; j_gene: TRBJ2-7; d_gene: TRBD1; v_gene: TRBV30; CDR3nt: TGTGCCTGGAACTTTAAAGCCGGGACAGGGGGCTACGAGCAGTACTTC; CDR3aa: CAWNFKAGTGGYEQYF